The present entry profiles one T cell receptor (beta chain) with its context. Original handling: The authors estimated nucleated cell counts from reference gene primer amplification. Assay used: immunoSEQ multiplex PCR; TCRdb lists only in-frame clones, some missing. V and J calls and clone size are those listed in that table; D and trimming were worked out from the DNA. The sample includes 35,000 to 50,000 clones, roughly 85% of them seen just once. The data belong to a study of blood T cell repertoires in COVID-19. Overall study context: Acute and convalescent COVID-19 specimens originated in the United States, Italy and Spain. In each case, the material was cDNA or gDNA derived from T cells, B-cell-depleted T cells, or PBMCs.

In germline, CDR1 is LNHDA, CDR2 SQIVND (reference sequence). Trimming removed 8 bases from V and 8 bases from J, with 18 bases in between. The CDR3 sequence is 13 residues long. The sample comprised peripheral blood. The V and J genes are TRBV19 and TRBJ1-2; D unclear. The TCR was taken from a woman in her 70s with acute or convalescent COVID-19. In nucleotides, the CDR3 is TGTGCCAGTTTCTTAGGATCCAGCGGGGGCTACACCTTC. The encoded protein is CASFLGSSGGYTF.